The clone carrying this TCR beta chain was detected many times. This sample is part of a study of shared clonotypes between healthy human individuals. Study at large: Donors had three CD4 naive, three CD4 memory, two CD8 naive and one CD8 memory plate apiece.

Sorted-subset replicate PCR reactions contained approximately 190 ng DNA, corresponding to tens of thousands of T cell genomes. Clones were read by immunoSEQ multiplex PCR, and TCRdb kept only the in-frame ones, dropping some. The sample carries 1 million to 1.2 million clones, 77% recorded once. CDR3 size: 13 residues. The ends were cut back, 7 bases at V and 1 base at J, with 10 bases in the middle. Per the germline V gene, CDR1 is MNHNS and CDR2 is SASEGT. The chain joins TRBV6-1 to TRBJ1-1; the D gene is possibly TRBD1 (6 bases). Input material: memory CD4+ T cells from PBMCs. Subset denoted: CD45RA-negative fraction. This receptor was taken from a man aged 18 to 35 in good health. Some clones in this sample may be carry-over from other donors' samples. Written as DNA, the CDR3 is TGTGCCAGCACCGACAGGAGGAACACTGAAGCTTTCTTT. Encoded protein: CASTDRRNTEAFF.